The clone carrying this T cell receptor (beta chain) came up once. Its antigen is not known. This specimen belongs to a study of OX40 agonist ivuxolimab in advanced cancers. Looking at the study overall: Ivuxolimab, an antibody that agonizes OX40 (CD134), was administered to the patients. Three patients showed partial responses: one hepatocellular carcinoma and two cutaneous melanoma cases. Study findings and constraints: Clonal expansion was seen in CD4+ and CD8+ blood T cells by week 6 at 0.1 to 3.0 mg/kg. CD8+ T cells (on average) carried more expanded clones than CD4+ T cells.

Clones were sequenced by immunoSEQ multiplex PCR, and TCRdb holds only the in-frame ones, with some missing. The sample has roughly 80,000 clones, roughly 85% seen once; the top ten hold 1.9%. Germline CDR1 is LNHDA and CDR2 is SQIVND (reference sequence). V gave up 4 bases and J gave up 6 bases, with 16 bases separating them. The CDR3 is 14 residues long. The source was CD4+ or CD8+ T cells sorted from blood, collected in a trial of the OX40 agonist ivuxolimab. This chain connects TRBV19 to TRBJ2-7; D remains unclear. The receptor was derived from an adult with an advanced solid tumor such as melanoma, head and neck, liver or kidney cancer. The CDR3 protein is CASSRIDGPREQYF. CDR3 in DNA: TGTGCCAGTAGTAGGATAGACGGTCCGCGCGAGCAGTACTTC.